A selection of T cell receptor beta chains follows, all from one sample in a study of T cells in Graves' hyperthyroidism and ophthalmopathy. From the multiplex PCR reads, TCRdb called clonotypes with MiXCR, one entry per CDR3 protein. The repertoire consists of some 620,000 distinct CDR3 sequences, with around 15% occurring once and the leading ten covering about 3.8%. The sequencing input was blood. The receptors derive from a woman in her 30s with Graves' hyperthyroidism. Each CDR3 is given with its conserved first and last residue. A D gene is named only where the DNA matches it firmly. Expanded clones get a size class; other rows say once, few or many, or leave the size out.

d_gene: .; abundance: .; j_gene: TRBJ2-6; v_gene: TRBV5-1; len: 14; CDR3aa: CASSQDPGANVLTF; CDR3nt: TGCGCCAGCAGCCAGGACCCCGGGGCCAACGTCCTGACTTTC
d_gene: .; abundance: many; j_gene: TRBJ2-3; v_gene: TRBV28; len: 16; CDR3aa: CASSLWRLGGADTQYF; CDR3nt: TGTGCCAGCAGTTTATGGCGGTTGGGGGGCGCAGATACGCAGTATTTT
d_gene: .; abundance: once; j_gene: TRBJ2-3; v_gene: TRBV7-2; len: 15; CDR3aa: CASSNLAASTDTQYF; CDR3nt: TGTGCCAGCAGCAACCTAGCTGCTAGCACAGATACGCAGTATTTT
d_gene: .; abundance: .; j_gene: TRBJ2-6; v_gene: TRBV30; len: 14; CDR3aa: CGAGQRSGANVLTF; CDR3nt: TGTGGGGCAGGGCAACGCTCTGGGGCCAACGTCCTGACTTTC
d_gene: TRBD2; abundance: many; j_gene: TRBJ2-2; v_gene: TRBV5-1; len: 18; CDR3aa: CASSRTMTSGSNTGELFF; CDR3nt: TGCGCCAGCAGCCGGACCATGACTAGCGGGAGCAACACCGGGGAGCTGTTTTTT
d_gene: .; abundance: few; j_gene: TRBJ2-1; v_gene: TRBV6-1; len: 15; CDR3aa: CASSELSGISNEQFF; CDR3nt: TGTGCCAGCAGTGAACTTAGTGGGATATCGAATGAGCAGTTCTTC
d_gene: TRBD1; abundance: many; j_gene: TRBJ2-1; v_gene: TRBV7-3; len: 12; CDR3aa: CASSARQGEQFF; CDR3nt: TGTGCCAGCAGCGCCAGACAGGGTGAGCAGTTCTTC
d_gene: .; abundance: once; j_gene: TRBJ1-5; v_gene: TRBV27; len: 15; CDR3aa: CASSLSPGPNQPQHF; CDR3nt: TGTGCCAGCAGTTTAAGCCCAGGGCCCAATCAGCCCCAGCATTTT
d_gene: .; abundance: few; j_gene: TRBJ1-4; v_gene: TRBV14; len: 13; CDR3aa: CASSQAGNEKLFF; CDR3nt: TGTGCCAGCAGCCAAGCGGGAAATGAAAAACTGTTTTTT
d_gene: .; abundance: .; j_gene: TRBJ2-7; v_gene: TRBV5-1; len: 14; CDR3aa: CAGSSGGSGNEQYF; CDR3nt: TGCGCCGGCAGCTCAGGGGGGTCGGGGAACGAGCAGTACTTC
d_gene: .; abundance: .; j_gene: TRBJ2-1; v_gene: TRBV20-1; len: 12; CDR3aa: CSAEVSYNEQFF; CDR3nt: TGCAGTGCTGAAGTTTCCTACAATGAGCAGTTCTTC
d_gene: .; abundance: .; j_gene: TRBJ1-6; v_gene: TRBV6-1; len: 14; CDR3aa: CASRQDQENSPLHF; CDR3nt: TGTGCCAGCAGACAGGATCAGGAAAATTCACCCCTCCACTTT
d_gene: .; abundance: many; j_gene: TRBJ2-3; v_gene: TRBV11-2; len: 12; CDR3aa: CASSHFGDTQYF; CDR3nt: TGTGCCAGCAGCCACTTTGGGGATACGCAGTATTTT
d_gene: .; abundance: many; j_gene: TRBJ2-3; v_gene: TRBV12-3/TRBV12-4; len: 15; CDR3aa: CASSFSPGGPDTQYF; CDR3nt: TGTGCCAGCAGTTTTTCGCCCGGAGGGCCGGATACGCAGTATTTT
d_gene: .; abundance: many; j_gene: TRBJ2-7; v_gene: TRBV29-1; len: 13; CDR3aa: CSVMTGRYYEQYF; CDR3nt: TGCAGCGTGATGACAGGCCGTTACTACGAGCAGTACTTC
d_gene: .; abundance: many; j_gene: TRBJ2-1; v_gene: TRBV18; len: 13; CDR3aa: CASSLRTNNEQFF; CDR3nt: TGTGCCAGCTCACTCCGGACGAACAATGAGCAGTTCTTC
d_gene: .; abundance: many; j_gene: TRBJ1-2; v_gene: TRBV6-2/TRBV6-3; len: 13; CDR3aa: CASSYSREGGYTF; CDR3nt: TGTGCCAGCAGTTACTCGCGGGAAGGCGGCTACACCTTC
d_gene: .; abundance: many; j_gene: TRBJ2-3; v_gene: TRBV2; len: 13; CDR3aa: CASSPDYTDTQYF; CDR3nt: TGTGCCAGCAGTCCAGACTACACAGATACGCAGTATTTT
d_gene: .; abundance: .; j_gene: TRBJ2-7; v_gene: TRBV5-1; len: 13; CDR3aa: CASSYTQISEQYF; CDR3nt: TGCGCCAGCAGCTACACGCAAATTTCCGAGCAGTACTTC
d_gene: .; abundance: many; j_gene: TRBJ2-3; v_gene: TRBV2; len: 14; CDR3aa: CASSSSGLTDTQYF; CDR3nt: .
d_gene: .; abundance: .; j_gene: TRBJ1-2; v_gene: TRBV6-5; len: 18; CDR3aa: CASSYSTFRLQGHYGYTF; CDR3nt: TGTGCCAGCAGTTACTCTACTTTTCGTCTTCAGGGACACTATGGCTACACCTTC
d_gene: TRBD2; abundance: few; j_gene: TRBJ2-1; v_gene: TRBV15; len: 15; CDR3aa: CATSVRLAGSNEQFF; CDR3nt: TGTGCCACCAGCGTTAGGCTAGCGGGATCCAATGAGCAGTTCTTC
d_gene: .; abundance: many; j_gene: TRBJ2-7; v_gene: TRBV28; len: 14; CDR3aa: CASSLRLAHYEQYF; CDR3nt: TGTGCCAGCAGTTTGCGCCTCGCCCACTACGAGCAGTACTTC
d_gene: .; abundance: .; j_gene: TRBJ2-6; v_gene: TRBV9; len: 16; CDR3aa: CASSPDGRAGANVLTF; CDR3nt: TGTGCCAGCAGCCCAGACGGCAGGGCCGGGGCCAACGTCCTGACTTTC
d_gene: .; abundance: .; j_gene: TRBJ1-1; v_gene: TRBV30; len: 13; CDR3aa: CAWRRQVNTEAFF; CDR3nt: TGTGCCTGGAGACGTCAGGTGAACACTGAAGCTTTCTTT
d_gene: .; abundance: .; j_gene: TRBJ2-7; v_gene: TRBV5-1; len: 12; CDR3aa: CASSLTSAEQYF; CDR3nt: TGCGCCAGCAGCCTGACATCCGCCGAGCAGTACTTC
d_gene: TRBD2; abundance: many; j_gene: TRBJ2-1; v_gene: TRBV10-3; len: 18; CDR3aa: CAISGGTSGRGSYNEQFF; CDR3nt: TGTGCCATCAGTGGGGGGACTAGCGGGAGGGGCTCCTACAATGAGCAGTTCTTC
d_gene: .; abundance: few; j_gene: TRBJ2-2; v_gene: TRBV18; len: 15; CDR3aa: CASSPMTGNTGELFF; CDR3nt: TGTGCCAGCTCACCAATGACAGGGAACACCGGGGAGCTGTTTTTT
d_gene: .; abundance: .; j_gene: TRBJ1-1; v_gene: TRBV6-1; len: 12; CDR3aa: CAAGTANTEAFF; CDR3nt: TGTGCCGCCGGGACGGCGAACACTGAAGCTTTCTTT
d_gene: .; abundance: .; j_gene: TRBJ2-4; v_gene: TRBV6-1; len: 15; CDR3aa: CASSDRSGEGNIQYF; CDR3nt: TGTGCCAGCAGTGATCGTTCGGGAGAGGGAAACATTCAGTACTTC
d_gene: .; abundance: few; j_gene: TRBJ2-2; v_gene: TRBV11-3; len: 13; CDR3aa: CAGADSLTGELFF; CDR3nt: TGTGCCGGAGCGGATTCCCTCACCGGGGAGCTGTTTTTT
d_gene: TRBD2; abundance: many; j_gene: TRBJ2-1; v_gene: TRBV28; len: 18; CDR3aa: CASSPTGLAAPTYNEQFF; CDR3nt: TGTGCCAGCAGTCCAACGGGACTAGCGGCCCCTACCTACAATGAGCAGTTCTTC
d_gene: .; abundance: many; j_gene: TRBJ1-1; v_gene: TRBV2; len: 15; CDR3aa: CASSGSDISDTEAFF; CDR3nt: TGTGCCAGCAGTGGGAGCGACATTTCGGACACTGAAGCTTTCTTT
d_gene: TRBD2; abundance: .; j_gene: TRBJ2-7; v_gene: TRBV7-9; len: 16; CDR3aa: CASSLGGSGRSYEQYF; CDR3nt: TGTGCCAGCAGCTTAGGGGGTAGCGGGAGATCCTACGAGCAGTACTTC
d_gene: .; abundance: many; j_gene: TRBJ2-7; v_gene: TRBV27; len: 13; CDR3aa: CASSSNPSYEQYF; CDR3nt: TGTGCCAGCAGCTCAAACCCCTCTTACGAGCAGTACTTC
d_gene: .; abundance: .; j_gene: TRBJ2-2; v_gene: TRBV5-5; len: 13; CDR3aa: CASSRTVAGELFF; CDR3nt: TGTGCCAGCAGCCGGACAGTCGCCGGGGAGCTGTTTTTT
d_gene: .; abundance: .; j_gene: TRBJ2-2; v_gene: TRBV6-2/TRBV6-3; len: 14; CDR3aa: CASSYPEKTGELFF; CDR3nt: TGTGCCAGCAGTTATCCGGAGAAGACCGGGGAGCTGTTTTTT
d_gene: TRBD1; abundance: .; j_gene: TRBJ2-7; v_gene: TRBV28; len: 14; CDR3aa: CASSLIDRAHEQYF; CDR3nt: TGTGCCAGCAGTTTGATAGACAGGGCCCACGAGCAGTACTTC
d_gene: .; abundance: few; j_gene: TRBJ1-4; v_gene: TRBV19; len: 13; CDR3aa: CASSELSNEKLFF; CDR3nt: TGTGCCAGTTCGGAGTTATCGAATGAAAAACTGTTTTTT
d_gene: TRBD2; abundance: .; j_gene: TRBJ2-3; v_gene: TRBV7-9; len: 18; CDR3aa: CASSYLILIAGSTDTQYF; CDR3nt: TGTGCCAGCAGTTACCTGATTTTGATAGCGGGAAGCACAGATACGCAGTATTTT
d_gene: TRBD2; abundance: few; j_gene: TRBJ2-3; v_gene: TRBV14; len: 16; CDR3aa: CASSQVSGESTDTQYF; CDR3nt: TGTGCCAGCAGCCAAGTCAGCGGGGAAAGCACAGATACGCAGTATTTT
d_gene: .; abundance: .; j_gene: TRBJ2-5; v_gene: TRBV7-2; len: 13; CDR3aa: CASSLESVEAQYF; CDR3nt: TGTGCCAGCAGCTTAGAGTCCGTGGAGGCCCAGTACTTC
d_gene: .; abundance: many; j_gene: TRBJ2-3; v_gene: TRBV7-3; len: 15; CDR3aa: CASSLTDASTDTQYF; CDR3nt: TGTGCCAGCAGCCTGACAGACGCTAGCACAGATACGCAGTATTTT
d_gene: TRBD1; abundance: .; j_gene: TRBJ2-7; v_gene: TRBV12-3/TRBV12-4; len: 15; CDR3aa: CASSRRGQGGLEQYF; CDR3nt: TGTGCCAGCAGTCGACGTGGACAGGGGGGGCTGGAGCAGTACTTC
d_gene: .; abundance: many; j_gene: TRBJ2-2; v_gene: TRBV28; len: 13; CDR3aa: CASSFGAPGELFF; CDR3nt: TGTGCCAGCAGTTTCGGCGCCCCCGGGGAGCTGTTTTTT
d_gene: TRBD2; abundance: few; j_gene: TRBJ2-1; v_gene: TRBV7-3; len: 14; CDR3aa: CASSLIAGVSEQFF; CDR3nt: TGTGCCAGCAGCTTAATAGCGGGAGTTAGTGAGCAGTTCTTC
d_gene: .; abundance: .; j_gene: TRBJ1-1; v_gene: TRBV20-1; len: 15; CDR3aa: CSARKPLPGDTEAFF; CDR3nt: TGCAGTGCTAGAAAGCCGCTCCCTGGTGACACTGAAGCTTTCTTT
d_gene: TRBD1; abundance: many; j_gene: TRBJ1-1; v_gene: TRBV19; len: 15; CDR3aa: CASSQVTGGIPEAFF; CDR3nt: TGTGCCAGTAGCCAAGTTACAGGGGGCATCCCTGAAGCTTTCTTT
d_gene: TRBD1; abundance: many; j_gene: TRBJ2-7; v_gene: TRBV12-3/TRBV12-4; len: 15; CDR3aa: CASTPWGTGTYEQYF; CDR3nt: TGTGCCAGCACCCCGTGGGGGACAGGGACATACGAGCAGTACTTC
d_gene: .; abundance: many; j_gene: TRBJ2-1; v_gene: TRBV20-1; len: 16; CDR3aa: CSAREFTGRSYNEQFF; CDR3nt: TGCAGTGCTAGGGAGTTCACAGGGAGGTCCTACAATGAGCAGTTCTTC
d_gene: .; abundance: .; j_gene: TRBJ2-6; v_gene: TRBV5-5; len: 16; CDR3aa: CASSLDGYSGANVLTF; CDR3nt: TGTGCCAGCAGCCTGGACGGATACTCTGGGGCCAACGTCCTGACTTTC
d_gene: TRBD1; abundance: many; j_gene: TRBJ2-2; v_gene: TRBV18; len: 15; CDR3aa: CASSTWTGQTGELFF; CDR3nt: TGTGCCAGCTCAACCTGGACAGGCCAAACCGGGGAGCTGTTTTTT
d_gene: TRBD1; abundance: .; j_gene: TRBJ1-4; v_gene: TRBV7-2; len: 15; CDR3aa: CASSLSGQGAEKLFF; CDR3nt: TGTGCCAGCAGCTTATCAGGCCAGGGGGCTGAAAAACTGTTTTTT
d_gene: .; abundance: many; j_gene: TRBJ2-1; v_gene: TRBV7-2; len: 16; CDR3aa: CASSLQGSGFSNEQFF; CDR3nt: TGTGCCAGCAGTCTCCAAGGCTCCGGCTTTTCAAATGAGCAGTTCTTC
d_gene: .; abundance: .; j_gene: TRBJ2-3; v_gene: TRBV6-1; len: 14; CDR3aa: CASRRTGSRDTQYF; CDR3nt: TGTGCCAGCAGGAGGACGGGAAGTCGGGATACGCAGTATTTT
d_gene: .; abundance: .; j_gene: TRBJ2-2; v_gene: TRBV7-9; len: 12; CDR3aa: CASSFSSGELFF; CDR3nt: TGTGCCAGCAGCTTTAGCTCCGGGGAGCTGTTTTTT
d_gene: .; abundance: many; j_gene: TRBJ1-1; v_gene: TRBV12-3/TRBV12-4; len: 14; CDR3aa: CASSLALASTEAFF; CDR3nt: TGTGCCAGCAGTTTAGCGCTGGCGAGCACTGAAGCTTTCTTT
d_gene: .; abundance: many; j_gene: TRBJ2-7; v_gene: TRBV12-5; len: 13; CDR3aa: CASGFSKGDEQYF; CDR3nt: TGTGCTTCCGGTTTTTCTAAAGGGGACGAGCAGTACTTC
d_gene: .; abundance: .; j_gene: TRBJ2-3; v_gene: TRBV3-1; len: 14; CDR3aa: CASSQGSGLDTQYF; CDR3nt: TGTGCCAGCAGCCAAGGTAGCGGTTTGGATACGCAGTATTTT